This T cell receptor (beta chain) was obtained from a study of beta chain bispecific antibodies for T cell cancers. Study results and caveats: The anti-TRBV5-5 antibody also binds TRBV5-6, a similar gene. In these mixed samples, most targeted TRBV reads derived from the leukemia cell line.

Per germline, CDR1 GTSNPN and CDR2 SVGIG (reference sequence). V dropped 0 bases and J dropped 4 bases, with 8 bases sitting between them. This CDR3 spans 13 amino acids. Clonotype quantities came from unique molecular identifier barcode counts. From the 5' RACE reads, TCRdb called clonotypes with MiXCR, one entry per CDR3 protein. Of just over 20,000 distinct CDR3 sequences listed, around 2.4% are singletons. This clonotype was recorded many times. Its matching antigen is unknown. Expansion lasted 3 days, with either anti-CD3 antibody OKT3 or CD3/CD28 beads. Expanded T cells grew in IL-2 (roughly 91 IU/ml) plus IL-7 (approximately 4.5 ng/ml).

The genes are TRBV30 and TRBJ2-3, with D tentatively TRBD1 (5 bases). The clonotype was recovered from a human donor in good health. Some clones in this sample may be carry-over from other donors' samples. Sample: healthy donor T cells cultured with leukemia cells. CDR3 region: CAWSVGAADTQYF. DNA of the CDR3: TGTGCCTGGAGTGTAGGGGCGGCAGATACGCAGTATTTT. Full variable domain (rest looked up from reference TRBV30 and TRBJ2-3): SQTIHQWPATLVQPVGSPLSLECTVEGTSNPNLYWYRQAAGRGLQLLFYSVGIGQISSEVPQNLSASRPQDRQFILSSKKLLLSDSGFYLCAWSVGAADTQYFGPGTRLTVL.